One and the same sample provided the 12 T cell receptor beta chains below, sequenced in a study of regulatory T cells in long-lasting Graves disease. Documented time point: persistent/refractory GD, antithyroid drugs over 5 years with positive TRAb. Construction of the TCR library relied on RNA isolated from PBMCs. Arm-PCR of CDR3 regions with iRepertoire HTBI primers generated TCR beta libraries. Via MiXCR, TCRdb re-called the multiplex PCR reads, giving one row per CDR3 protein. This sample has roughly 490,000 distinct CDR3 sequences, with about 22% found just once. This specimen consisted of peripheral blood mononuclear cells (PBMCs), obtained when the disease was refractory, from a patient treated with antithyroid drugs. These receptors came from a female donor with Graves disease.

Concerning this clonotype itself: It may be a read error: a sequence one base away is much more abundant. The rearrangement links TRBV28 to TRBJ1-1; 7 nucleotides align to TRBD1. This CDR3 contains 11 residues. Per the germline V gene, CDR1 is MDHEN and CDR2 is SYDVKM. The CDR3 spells CASYYRGETFF. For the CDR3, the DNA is TGTGCCAGCTACTACAGGGGTGAAACTTTCTTT.

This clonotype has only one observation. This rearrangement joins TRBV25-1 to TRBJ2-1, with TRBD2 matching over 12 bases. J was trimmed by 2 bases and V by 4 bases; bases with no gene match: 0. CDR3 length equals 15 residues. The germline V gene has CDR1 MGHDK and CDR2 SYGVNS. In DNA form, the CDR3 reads TGTGCCAGCAGTGGGACTAGCGGGGCCTACAATGAGCAGTTCTTC. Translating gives CASSGTSGAYNEQFF.

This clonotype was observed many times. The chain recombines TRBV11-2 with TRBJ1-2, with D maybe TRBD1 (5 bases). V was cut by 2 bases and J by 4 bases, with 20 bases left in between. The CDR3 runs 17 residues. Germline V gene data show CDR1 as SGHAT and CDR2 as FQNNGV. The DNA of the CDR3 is TGTGCCAGCAGCTTATGGGGACTCGCAGGAGGTGGCTATGGCTACACCTTC. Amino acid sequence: CASSLWGLAGGGYGYTF.

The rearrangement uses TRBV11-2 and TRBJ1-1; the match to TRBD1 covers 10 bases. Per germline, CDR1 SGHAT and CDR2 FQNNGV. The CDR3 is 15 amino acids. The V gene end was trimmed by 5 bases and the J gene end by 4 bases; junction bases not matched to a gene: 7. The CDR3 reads CASSPTGTGVTEAFF. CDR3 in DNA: TGTGCCAGCAGCCCCACCGGGACAGGGGTCACTGAAGCTTTCTTT.

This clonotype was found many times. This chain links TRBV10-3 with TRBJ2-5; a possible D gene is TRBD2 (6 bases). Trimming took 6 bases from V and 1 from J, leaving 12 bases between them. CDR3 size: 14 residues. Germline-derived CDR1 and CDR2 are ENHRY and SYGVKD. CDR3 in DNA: TGTGCCATCAGCGCCGGGAGCCTCCAAGAGACCCAGTACTTC. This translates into CAISAGSLQETQYF.

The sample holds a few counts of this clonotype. The CDR3 DNA reads as TGTGCCAGCAGCTCAGGACAGACAACCACAGATACGCAGTATTTT. It encodes CASSSGQTTTDTQYF. The V and J genes are TRBV7-3 and TRBJ2-3; D perhaps matches TRBD1 (6 bases). Trimming removed 4 bases from V and 2 bases from J, with 13 bases in between. The length of the CDR3 is 15 residues. Germline CDR1 and CDR2: SGHTA and FQGTGA.

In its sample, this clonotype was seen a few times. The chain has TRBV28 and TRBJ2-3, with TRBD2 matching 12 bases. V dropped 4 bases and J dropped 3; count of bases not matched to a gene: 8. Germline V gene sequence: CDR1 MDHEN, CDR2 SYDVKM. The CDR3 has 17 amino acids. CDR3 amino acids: CASSSRPTSGRTDTQYF. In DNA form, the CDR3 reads TGTGCCAGCAGTTCCCGTCCCACTAGCGGGAGGACAGATACGCAGTATTTT.

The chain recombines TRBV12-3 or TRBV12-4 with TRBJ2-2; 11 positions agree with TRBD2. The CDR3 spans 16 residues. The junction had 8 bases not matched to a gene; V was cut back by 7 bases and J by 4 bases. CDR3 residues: CASKGYTSGGTGELFF. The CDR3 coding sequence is TGTGCCAGCAAGGGATATACTAGCGGGGGCACCGGGGAGCTGTTTTTT.

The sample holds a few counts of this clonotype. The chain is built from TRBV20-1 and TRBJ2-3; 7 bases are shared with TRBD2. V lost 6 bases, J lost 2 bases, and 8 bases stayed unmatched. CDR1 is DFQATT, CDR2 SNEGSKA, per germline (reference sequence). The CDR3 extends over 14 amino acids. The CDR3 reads CSAMRGSFTDTQYF. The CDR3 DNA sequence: TGCAGTGCGATGCGGGGGAGTTTCACAGATACGCAGTATTTT.

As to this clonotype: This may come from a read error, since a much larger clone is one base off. The CDR3 DNA reads TGTGCCAGCAGTTCGGGACAGTACCATGTCCTCACCTACGAGCAGTACTTC. Translation: CASSSGQYHVLTYEQYF. J is TRBJ2-7 and V is TRBV28, with 7 bases identical to TRBD1. With 4 bases clipped from V and 2 bases from J, the junction kept 14 bases outside the gene matches. The germline gives CDR1 MDHEN, CDR2 SYDVKM. The CDR3 has 17 residues.

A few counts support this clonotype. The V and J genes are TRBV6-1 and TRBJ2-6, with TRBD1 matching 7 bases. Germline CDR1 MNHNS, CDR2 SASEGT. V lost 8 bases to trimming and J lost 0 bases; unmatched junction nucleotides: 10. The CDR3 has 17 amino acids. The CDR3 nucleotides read TGTGCCAGCTCCGATCGGACAGGAGCCTCTGGGGCCAACGTCCTGACTTTC. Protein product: CASSDRTGASGANVLTF.

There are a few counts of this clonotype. This CDR3 reads CAISESQGAEDIQYF. The CDR3 coding sequence is TGTGCCATCAGTGAGTCACAGGGGGCTGAGGACATTCAGTACTTC. V is TRBV10-3 and J is TRBJ2-4; 9 bases map to TRBD1. This CDR3 has 15 residues. Per germline, CDR1 ENHRY and CDR2 SYGVKD. V was clipped by 0 bases and J by 8 bases; unmatched bases: 5.